One sample yielded the 19 T cell receptor beta chains listed below, sequenced in a study of shared clonotypes between healthy human individuals. Method: immunoSEQ multiplex PCR; TCRdb's copy keeps in-frame clones and lacks some. Of hundreds of thousands of clones detected, around 67% appear once; the ten largest clones hold approximately 1.8%. Sequencing input: memory CD4+ T cells sorted from blood. As for subset: CD45RA-negative fraction. The receptors were sampled from a woman in her 30s in good health.

This clone occurred a few times. The rearrangement uses TRBV5-1 and TRBJ2-1; 12 bases are a match to TRBD1. CDR3 length equals 16 residues. Germline V gene sequence: CDR1 SGHRS, CDR2 YFSETQ. V dropped 1 base and J dropped 5; count of bases not matched to a gene: 4. The CDR3 sequence: CASSLYGTGGHNEQFF. As DNA, the CDR3 is TGCGCCAGCAGCTTGTATGGGACAGGGGGCCACAATGAGCAGTTCTTC.

This rearrangement joins TRBV6-1 to TRBJ1-1, with D tentatively TRBD1 (5 bases). The CDR3 consists of 13 residues. Germline lookup yields CDR1 MNHNS and CDR2 SASEGT. The V end was cut by 8 bases, the J end by 1 base, with 11 bases between. CDR3 region: CASSGRENTEAFF. For the CDR3, the DNA is TGTGCCAGCTCGGGCAGGGAGAACACTGAAGCTTTCTTT.

This chain connects TRBV10-1 to TRBJ2-2; tentative D call: TRBD2 (5 bases). The germline CDR1 and CDR2 sequences are WNHNN and SYGVQD (reference sequence). The CDR3 runs to 14 residues. V lost 2 bases and J lost 3, with 7 bases in between. The CDR3 loop is CASSEDYHTGELFF. The CDR3 DNA reads TGCGCCAGCAGTGAGGACTACCACACCGGGGAGCTGTTTTTT.

The rearrangement uses TRBV7-2 and TRBJ1-5; no firm D call. CDR3 length equals 16 residues. The ends were cut back, 2 bases at V and 2 bases at J, with 13 bases in the middle. Germline CDR1 and CDR2: SGHTA and FQGNSA. The CDR3 DNA reads as TGTGCCAGCAGCTTAATTCCCACCCGGGGCAATCAGCCCCAGCATTTT. Translated, it gives CASSLIPTRGNQPQHF.

DNA for the CDR3: TGTGCCAGTCATAGACAGGGGGCGAGCACTGAAGCTTTCTTT. As protein: CASHRQGASTEAFF. The V gene is TRBV19, the J gene TRBJ1-1; 10 positions match TRBD1. Losses at the gene ends were 8 bases for V and 4 bases for J; bases not matched to a gene: 7. Germline-derived CDR1 and CDR2 are LNHDA and SQIVND (reference sequence). The CDR3 runs 14 residues.

This clone was seen more than once but under ten times. V gene TRBV5-8 combines with J gene TRBJ2-1; D not certain. Germline CDR1 SGHTS, CDR2 YDEGEE. V lost 0 bases and J 6 bases, leaving 10 bases between the germline ends. The CDR3 length is 14 residues. CDR3 residues: CASSLAGLVNEQFF. The DNA for the CDR3 is TGTGCCAGCAGCTTGGCTGGGCTGGTCAATGAGCAGTTCTTC.

The chain uses TRBV7-6 and TRBJ1-4; 9 nucleotides agree with TRBD1. The CDR3 covers 15 residues. Germline CDR1 and CDR2: SGHVS and FNYEAQ. J lost 7 bases, V lost 5 bases, and 8 bases had no gene match. CDR3 in amino acids: CASSENRGRGEKLFF. The DNA of the CDR3 is TGTGCCAGCAGCGAGAACAGGGGGCGCGGTGAAAAACTGTTTTTT.

This clone was picked up many times. This chain uses TRBV5-1 with TRBJ2-7, with D unresolved. The CDR3 covers 14 residues. Germline V gene lookup returns CDR1 SGHRS and CDR2 YFSETQ. Trimming left V 0 bases short and J 5 bases short, with 12 bases between. The DNA for the CDR3 is TGCGCCAGCAGCTTGGCCCGGCTTGGGGACGAGCAGTACTTC. Translation gives CASSLARLGDEQYF. Looking up the rest from reference TRBV5-1 and TRBJ2-7 gives the full variable domain: KAGVTQTPRYLIKTRGQQVTLSCSPISGHRSVSWYQQTPGQGLQFLFEYFSETQRNKGNFPGRFSGRQFSNSRSEMNVSTLELGDSALYLCASSLARLGDEQYFGPGTRLTVT.

The chain recombines TRBV2 with TRBJ1-3; D perhaps matches TRBD1 (5 bases). Deletions cut 6 bases from V and 0 bases from J, with 18 bases between. CDR1 and CDR2 (germline): SNHLY, FYNNEI. The CDR3 sequence is 17 residues long. CDR3 sequence reads: CASSRGKGFDSGNTIYF. The CDR3, as DNA: TGTGCCAGCAGCCGGGGCAAGGGCTTCGACTCTGGAAACACCATATATTTT.

This chain connects TRBV10-3 to TRBJ2-7; tentative D call: TRBD1 (6 bases). Trimming removed 3 bases at V and 1 base at J, with 25 bases between. The CDR3 runs 19 residues. Germline V gives CDR1 ENHRY, CDR2 SYGVKD. The CDR3 is CAISDPPWGQGQGSYEQYF. CDR3 nucleotides: TGTGCCATCAGTGACCCCCCTTGGGGGCAGGGTCAGGGTTCCTACGAGCAGTACTTC.

For this clone: This sequence may be a read error, since a much larger clone differs from it by one base. In the same sample, other DNA sequences code for this CDR3. V usage is TRBV6-1 and J usage is TRBJ2-3; D may be TRBD2 (7 bases). Trimming shortened V by 4 bases and J by 4 bases, and 12 bases separated the two germline ends. This CDR3 comprises 14 residues. Germline CDR1 and CDR2: MNHNS and SASEGT. The CDR3 coding sequence is TGTGCCAGCAGTGGGACGGGGGGCGCAGATACGCAGTATTTT. Its protein product is CASSGTGGADTQYF.

V is TRBV18 and J is TRBJ2-2; D is undetermined. This CDR3 contains 16 residues. The germline V and J ends were trimmed by 2 bases and 6 bases, with 16 bases remaining between them. Germline V gene lookup returns CDR1 KGHSH and CDR2 LQKENI. The CDR3 region has the DNA TGTGCCAGCTCACCATTGGCTAGTGGGATCGCCGGGGAGCTGTTTTTT. It codes for CASSPLASGIAGELFF.

This rearrangement joins TRBV6-1 to TRBJ2-6; the D is unclear. The germline gives CDR1 MNHNS, CDR2 SASEGT. CDR3 size: 16 residues. Trimming pared 2 bases from V and 0 bases from J, leaving 8 bases between. The CDR3 reads CASSELFGSGANVLTF. The CDR3 nucleotides are TGTGCCAGCAGTGAATTGTTTGGCTCTGGGGCCAACGTCCTGACTTTC.

This chain connects TRBV10-3 to TRBJ2-1; the D is unclear. The CDR3 runs to 16 residues. V lost 3 bases and J 4 bases, leaving 16 bases between the germline ends. CDR1 and CDR2 from the germline V gene are ENHRY and SYGVKD. The CDR3 region is CAISDSGGSSYNEQFF. In nucleotides, the CDR3 is TGTGCCATCAGTGATTCCGGCGGCTCCTCTTACAATGAGCAGTTCTTC.

The chain recombines TRBV28 with TRBJ1-5; 8 bases are shared with TRBD1. In germline, CDR1 is MDHEN, CDR2 SYDVKM. The CDR3 consists of 15 residues. The V and J ends lost 4 bases and 2 bases, in that order; junction bases with no gene match: 4. CDR3 loop: CASSSETGGNQPQHF. DNA of the CDR3: TGTGCCAGCAGTTCTGAGACAGGGGGCAATCAGCCCCAGCATTTT.

For the CDR3, the DNA is TGTGCCAGCAGCTTAGCGGATTGGGTTCGGCCCCAGCATTTT. Its translation: CASSLADWVRPQHF. V usage is TRBV7-2 and J usage is TRBJ1-5; D is unresolved. Germline-derived CDR1 and CDR2 are SGHTA and FQGNSA. The V and J ends lost 0 bases and 9 bases respectively, with 12 bases between them. The CDR3 contains 14 residues.

The rearrangement links TRBV7-2 to TRBJ2-1, with D maybe TRBD2 (5 bases). The CDR3 consists of 12 residues. Looked up from germline, CDR1 is SGHTA and CDR2 is FQGNSA. The V gene lost 5 bases and the J gene lost 10 bases, with 12 bases spanning the gap. The DNA of the CDR3 is TGTGCCAGCAGCCGCGGACGGGGAGAGCAGTTCTTC. This gives the protein CASSRGRGEQFF. Looking up the rest from reference TRBV7-2 and TRBJ2-1 gives the full variable domain: GAGVSQSPSNKVTEKGKDVELRCDPISGHTALYWYRQSLGQGLEFLIYFQGNSAPDKSGLPSDRFSAERTGGSVSTLTIQRTQQEDSAVYLCASSRGRGEQFFGPGTRLTVL.

V usage is TRBV4-1 and J usage is TRBJ1-2; D unresolved. The germline V and J ends were trimmed by 0 bases and 8 bases, with 10 bases remaining between them. The CDR3 sequence is 13 residues long. Germline V CDR1 and CDR2: MGHRA, YSYEKL. For the CDR3, the DNA is TGCGCCAGCAGCCAAGAAATCGTAGTAGGCTACACCTTC. It is translated as CASSQEIVVGYTF.

With respect to this clone: A much bigger clone sits one base away, suggesting this may be a read error. At the DNA level, this CDR3 is encoded by other sequences in the same sample as well. This rearrangement joins TRBV7-2 to TRBJ2-7; D may be TRBD2 (5 bases). The germline CDR1 and CDR2 sequences are SGHTA and FQGNSA. The CDR3 extends over 14 amino acids. V was cut by 5 bases and J by 0 bases, with 11 bases left in between. CDR3 amino acids: CASSPQRDSYEQYF. Here the CDR3 DNA reads TGTGCCAGCAGCCCACAACGGGACTCCTACGAGCAGTACTTC.